Each of the 7 T cell receptor beta chains below was sequenced from the same sample in a study of graft-versus-host responses after intestinal transplantation (dated by TCRdb to 2020 to 2022). Library prep was done by the immunoSEQ multiplex PCR assay. TCRdb limited this immuneACCESS table to in-frame rearrangements with V and J called. A share of clones is missing; checked studies link under half to unresolved V genes, and the rest is unexplained. Present in this sample are 8,000 or so clones, 85% to 95% of which were seen just once. In total, the top ten clones hold about 1.5% of the sample. Sequencing was performed on PBMCs, taken 30 to 32 days after intestinal transplant. These receptors were collected from a human patient who received an intestinal transplant, so some T cells may come from the graft donor.

This clone was observed once. This rearrangement joins TRBV5-4 to TRBJ2-3; D may be TRBD2 (5 bases). From germline, CDR1 is SGHNT and CDR2 YYREEE (reference sequence). This CDR3 comprises 16 residues. V was pared by 3 bases and J by 2 bases, with 16 bases between. The CDR3 DNA follows: TGTGCCAGCAGCTCACCGGGGTCCGACCCCACAGATACGCAGTATTTT. This encodes CASSSPGSDPTDTQYF.

The CDR3 coding sequence is TGTGCCAGCAGCTTTATCGGGGGGCATGGCTATGGCTACACCTTC. It codes for CASSFIGGHGYGYTF. This chain links TRBV7-9 with TRBJ1-2, with TRBD1 as a possible D gene (6 bases). The CDR3 spans 15 residues. V was trimmed by 3 bases and J by 4 bases, leaving 15 bases between them. CDR1 SEHNR and CDR2 FQNEAQ come from the germline V gene (reference sequence).

The gene calls are TRBV10-2 and TRBJ1-1; 8 bases are a match to TRBD1. CDR1 WSHSY and CDR2 SAAADI come from the germline V gene. CDR3 length: 15 amino acids. V gave up 4 bases and J gave up 8 bases; unmatched junction bases: 12. DNA for the CDR3: TGCGCCAGCAGTGTGACAGGGGCAATTAATTCAGAAGCTTTCTTT. It yields the protein CASSVTGAINSEAFF.

This clone came up once. The chain has TRBV10-2 and TRBJ2-3; no clear D gene. Between the trimmed V and J ends, which lost 3 bases and 3 bases, there was a span of 4 bases. The CDR3 runs 12 residues. Germline assignment: CDR1 WSHSY and CDR2 SAAADI. The CDR3: CASSDGTDTQYF. The CDR3 DNA is TGCGCCAGCAGTGACGGAACAGATACGCAGTATTTT.

The chain recombines TRBV27 with TRBJ2-3; the D is unclear. From germline, CDR1 is MNHEY and CDR2 SMNVEV (reference sequence). Trimming cost V 4 bases and J 4 bases, with 12 bases left between them. There are 14 residues in the CDR3. The CDR3 nucleotides are TGTGCCAGCAGTTATGGCCTTACCGCAGATACGCAGTATTTT. Translated, it gives CASSYGLTADTQYF.

The rearrangement links TRBV10-3 to TRBJ2-3; the match to TRBD2 covers 8 bases. The CDR3 runs to 17 residues. V lost 8 bases, J lost 3 bases, and 16 bases stayed unmatched. Germline V gene data show CDR1 as ENHRY and CDR2 as SYGVKD. The CDR3 DNA is TGTGCCATCCGAGAAAGGGGCGGGGGGCCGGCGACAGATACGCAGTATTTT. As protein: CAIRERGGGPATDTQYF.

The chain uses TRBV7-9 and TRBJ1-2, with D perhaps TRBD1 (5 bases). Trimming pared 3 bases from V and 8 bases from J, leaving 16 bases between. The germline CDR1 and CDR2 sequences are SEHNR and FQNEAQ (reference sequence). CDR3 length: 14 amino acids. CDR3 residues: CASSFAGLLEGYTF. In DNA form, the CDR3 reads TGTGCCAGCAGCTTTGCAGGGCTACTGGAAGGCTACACCTTC.